The source of this T cell receptor beta chain is a study of blood T cell repertoires in COVID-19. Study-level background: Nucleic acid was either cDNA or gDNA, and it came from T cells, B-cell-depleted T cells, or PBMCs.

Per the study methods: Amplification from reference gene primers served as the basis for estimated nucleated cell counts. Here immunoSEQ multiplex PCR was the method, and the copy in TCRdb shows in-frame clones only, minus some. The V and J calls and clone size are taken from that table; D and trimming were inferred from the DNA. The table records 90,000 to 150,000 clones, 71% of them present only once. Germline CDR1 MNHNS, CDR2 SASEGT. V lost 3 bases, J lost 3 bases, and 6 bases stayed unmatched. The CDR3 contains 16 residues. Input material: peripheral blood. V is TRBV6-1 and J is TRBJ2-3, with 10 bases matching TRBD1. This clonotype was obtained from a human donor with acute or convalescent COVID-19. The donor label of this sample is uncertain. The CDR3 protein is CASSDYAGQGTDTQYF. The CDR3 DNA reads as TGTGCCAGCAGTGACTATGCGGGACAGGGGACAGATACGCAGTATTTT.